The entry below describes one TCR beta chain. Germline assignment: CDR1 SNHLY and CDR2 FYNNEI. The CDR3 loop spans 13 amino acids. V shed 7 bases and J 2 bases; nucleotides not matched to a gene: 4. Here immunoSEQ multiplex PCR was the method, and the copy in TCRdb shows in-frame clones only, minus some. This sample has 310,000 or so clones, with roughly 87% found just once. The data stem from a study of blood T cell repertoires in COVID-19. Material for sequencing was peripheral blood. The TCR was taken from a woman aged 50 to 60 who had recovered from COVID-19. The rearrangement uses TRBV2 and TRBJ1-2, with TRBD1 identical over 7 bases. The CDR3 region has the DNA TGTGCCAGCACCGTGACAGGGAACTATGGCTACACCTTC. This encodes CASTVTGNYGYTF.